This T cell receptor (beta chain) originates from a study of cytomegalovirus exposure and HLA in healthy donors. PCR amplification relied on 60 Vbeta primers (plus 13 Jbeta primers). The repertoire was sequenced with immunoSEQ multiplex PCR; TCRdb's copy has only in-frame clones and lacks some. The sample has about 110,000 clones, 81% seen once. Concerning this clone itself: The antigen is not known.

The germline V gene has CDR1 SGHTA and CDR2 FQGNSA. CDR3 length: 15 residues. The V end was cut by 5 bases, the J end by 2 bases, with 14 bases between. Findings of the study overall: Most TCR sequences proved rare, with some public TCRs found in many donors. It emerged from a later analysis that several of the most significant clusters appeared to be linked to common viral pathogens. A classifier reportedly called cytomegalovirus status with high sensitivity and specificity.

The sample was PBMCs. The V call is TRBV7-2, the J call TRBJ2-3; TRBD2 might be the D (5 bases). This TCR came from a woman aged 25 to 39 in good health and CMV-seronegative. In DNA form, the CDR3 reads TGTGCCAGCAGCAACTTTGCCGGGGTCACAGATACGCAGTATTTT. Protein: CASSNFAGVTDTQYF.